One sample yielded the 18 T cell receptor beta chains listed below, sequenced in a study of T cell responses to AZD1222 COVID-19 vaccine. Here immunoSEQ multiplex PCR was the method, and the copy in TCRdb shows in-frame clones only, minus some. In the table there are over 100,000 clones, roughly 85% of which are singletons. The sample consisted of peripheral blood, taken 28 days after the second dose of the MenACWY control vaccine. These TCRs come from an adult who received the MenACWY meningococcal vaccine as a control.

V usage is TRBV11-2 and J usage is TRBJ2-7, with 7 bases aligning to TRBD1. CDR1 and CDR2 (germline): SGHAT, FQNNGV. V was pared by 6 bases and J by 3 bases, with 8 bases of the junction left unmatched. The CDR3 sequence is 14 residues long. CDR3 DNA sequence: TGTGCCAGCAGTTTTAGACAGGGTTACTACGAGCAGTACTTC. Translation: CASSFRQGYYEQYF.

The chain links TRBV4-1 to TRBJ2-7, with 12 positions matching TRBD2. V was pared by 2 bases and J by 3 bases, with 5 bases of the junction left unmatched. Germline loops: CDR1 MGHRA, CDR2 YSYEKL. This CDR3 is built from 16 residues. For the CDR3, the DNA is TGCGCCAGCAGCCAAACCGGGACTAGCGGGTTCTACGAGCAGTACTTC. It is translated as CASSQTGTSGFYEQYF.

The CDR3 nucleotides read TGTGCCAGCAGTACCGGACAGTACACTGAAGCTTTCTTT. This sequence encodes CASSTGQYTEAFF. The chain employs TRBV6-6 and TRBJ1-1; TRBD1 might be the D (6 bases). The CDR3 has 13 residues. The V and J ends lost 5 bases and 3 bases respectively, with 10 bases between them. From germline, CDR1 is MNHNY and CDR2 SVGAGI (reference sequence).

This clone appeared a single time. The chain links TRBV5-5 to TRBJ2-2; no reliable D call. Per the germline V gene, CDR1 is SGHKS and CDR2 is YYEKEE (reference sequence). This CDR3 is 16 amino acids long. Trimming shortened V by 4 bases and J by 6 bases, and 19 bases separated the two germline ends. CDR3: CASSPSRVSGAGELFF. CDR3 bases: TGTGCCAGCAGCCCGAGCCGGGTCTCTGGCGCCGGGGAGCTGTTTTTT.

This clone was seen a single time. The rearrangement uses TRBV30 and TRBJ1-6; D unclear. The CDR3 is 16 residues long. Trimming cost V 0 bases and J 0 bases, with 9 bases left between them. Germline lookup yields CDR1 GTSNPN and CDR2 SVGIG (reference sequence). The CDR3 is CAWSVTGSSYNSPLHF. In DNA, the CDR3 is TGTGCCTGGAGTGTAACGGGGAGCTCCTATAATTCACCCCTCCACTTT.

This clone was recorded only once. This chain connects TRBV11-2 to TRBJ1-1; TRBD1 is a possible D gene (6 bases). V gave up 4 bases and J gave up 7 bases, with 13 bases separating them. CDR1 is SGHAT and CDR2 is FQNNGV in the germline V gene. This CDR3 is 13 amino acids long. CDR3 DNA sequence: TGTGCCAGCAGCTCCCTGGGACAAGTTGAAGCTTTCTTT. This sequence encodes CASSSLGQVEAFF.

This clone was counted a single time. The chain is built from TRBV19 and TRBJ2-1, with D hard to call. The CDR3 has 12 amino acids. CDR1 is LNHDA, CDR2 SQIVND, per germline (reference sequence). The V gene lost 5 bases and the J gene lost 9 bases, with 11 bases spanning the gap. The CDR3 reads CASSSLYGEQFF. CDR3 in DNA: TGTGCCAGTAGTTCCCTCTACGGTGAGCAGTTCTTC.

This clone has more than one count but fewer than ten. V gene TRBV5-4 combines with J gene TRBJ1-2, with a possible D match to TRBD1 (5 bases). Germline V gene sequence: CDR1 SGHNT, CDR2 YYREEE (reference sequence). The CDR3 is 14 amino acids. Trimming cost V 0 bases and J 8 bases, with 14 bases left between them. The CDR3 loop is CASSLGPRADGYTF. DNA of the CDR3: TGTGCCAGCAGCTTGGGTCCCAGGGCGGACGGCTACACCTTC.

V usage is TRBV19 and J usage is TRBJ1-5, with D maybe TRBD1 (5 bases). There are 15 residues in the CDR3. Trimming removed 2 bases at V and 2 bases at J, with 10 bases between. Germline lookup yields CDR1 LNHDA and CDR2 SQIVND (reference sequence). The CDR3 coding sequence is TGTGCCAGTAGTATAAGACAGTGGGGCAATCAGCCCCAGCATTTT. It yields the protein CASSIRQWGNQPQHF.

The chain recombines TRBV7-2 with TRBJ2-5, with 7 bases fitting TRBD2. The CDR3 has 13 amino acids. From germline, CDR1 is SGHTA and CDR2 FQGNSA. Unmatched junction bases numbered 5, after V lost 5 bases and J lost 5 bases. CDR3 in DNA: TGTGCCAGCAGCGGGAGGGCCGGGGAGACCCAGTACTTC. Translated, it gives CASSGRAGETQYF. The full variable domain, with the rest looked up from reference TRBV7-2 and TRBJ2-5, is GAGVSQSPSNKVTEKGKDVELRCDPISGHTALYWYRQSLGQGLEFLIYFQGNSAPDKSGLPSDRFSAERTGGSVSTLTIQRTQQEDSAVYLCASSGRAGETQYFGPGTRLLVL.

This clone appeared a single time. The rearrangement joins TRBV7-9 to TRBJ1-4, with TRBD1 identical over 8 bases. Germline lookup yields CDR1 SEHNR and CDR2 FQNEAQ (reference sequence). This CDR3 is built from 15 residues. The J segment lost 3 bases and the V segment lost 5 bases, leaving 5 bases of the junction unmatched. In nucleotides, the CDR3 is TGTGCCAGCAGCACAACAGGGGGAGCTAATGAAAAACTGTTTTTT. Translated, it gives CASSTTGGANEKLFF.

The chain employs TRBV9 and TRBJ2-7; TRBD2 matches 7 bases. This CDR3 comprises 14 residues. V trimming: 4 bases; J trimming: 1 base; junction bases outside the gene matches: 5. Germline V gene sequence: CDR1 SGDLS, CDR2 YYNGEE. The CDR3 is CASSPGGESYEQYF. In DNA, the CDR3 is TGTGCCAGCAGCCCGGGAGGAGAGTCCTACGAGCAGTACTTC. The variable domain in full, completed from reference TRBV9 and TRBJ2-7, reads DSGVTQTPKHLITATGQRVTLRCSPRSGDLSVYWYQQSLDQGLQFLIQYYNGEERAKGNILERFSAQQFPDLHSELNLSSLELGDSALYFCASSPGGESYEQYFGPGTRLTVT.

This clone was seen only a few times. The J gene is TRBJ1-6, the V gene TRBV20-1; D may be TRBD1 (5 bases). Germline assignment: CDR1 DFQATT and CDR2 SNEGSKA (reference sequence). With 3 bases removed from V and 9 bases from J, the gap between germline ends came to 12 bases. This CDR3 has 13 amino acids. The CDR3 bases are TGCAGTGCTAGTCCTCAGGGAAGTTCACCCCTCCACTTT. Its translation: CSASPQGSSPLHF.

The J gene is TRBJ1-6, the V gene TRBV28; D is uncertain. Germline assignment: CDR1 MDHEN and CDR2 SYDVKM. V lost 6 bases, J lost 0 bases, and 18 bases lay in between. CDR3 length equals 18 residues. The DNA of the CDR3 is TGTGCCAGCAGCCGGGTCCTGGGCCCCAGCTCCTATAATTCACCCCTCCACTTT. Amino acid sequence: CASSRVLGPSSYNSPLHF.

The rearrangement joins TRBV11-2 to TRBJ1-1, with a weak D call TRBD1 (5 bases). Germline V lookup: CDR1 SGHAT, CDR2 FQNNGV. V lost 2 bases and J 4 bases, leaving 14 bases between the germline ends. The CDR3 runs 15 residues. Written as DNA, the CDR3 is TGTGCCAGCAGCTTAAACGGGGCTGAAGTCACTGAAGCTTTCTTT. Amino acid sequence: CASSLNGAEVTEAFF.

A single count supports this clone. This sequence joins TRBV7-2 and TRBJ1-1; no reliable D call. Per the germline V gene, CDR1 is SGHTA and CDR2 is FQGNSA. The CDR3 has 13 amino acids. Trimming removed 1 base from V and 8 bases from J, with 11 bases in between. CDR3: CASSLGVRLEAFF. CDR3 bases: TGTGCCAGCAGCTTAGGGGTCAGACTGGAAGCTTTCTTT.

This chain links TRBV27 with TRBJ2-2; 8 nucleotides agree with TRBD2. The CDR3 has 17 residues. CDR1 is MNHEY, CDR2 SMNVEV, per germline (reference sequence). The ends lost 5 bases at V and 3 bases at J; junction bases unmatched: 11. CDR3 DNA sequence: TGTGCCAGCAGTACGCGGACGGGGGGGCAGTACACCGGGGAGCTGTTTTTT. Protein product: CASSTRTGGQYTGELFF.

The chain links TRBV9 to TRBJ1-3; D unclear. Per germline, CDR1 SGDLS and CDR2 YYNGEE. Trimming took off 2 bases at V and 2 bases at J, with 11 bases between the two ends. The CDR3 consists of 15 residues. The CDR3 DNA follows: TGTGCCAGCAGCGTCGACGGAATGCCTGGAAACACCATATATTTT. It is translated as CASSVDGMPGNTIYF.